This is a list of T cell receptor beta chains from one sample in a study of shared clonotypes between healthy human individuals. Clones were sequenced by immunoSEQ multiplex PCR, and TCRdb holds only the in-frame ones, with some missing. The data hold approximately 840,000 clones, with about 96% observed a single time. The source material was naive CD8+ T cells sorted from blood. These receptors all come from a man aged 25-40 years in good health. Both conserved end residues are part of each CDR3. D genes are given only for firm matches. Where a row states a size, it is once, few, many or the class of an expanded clone; other rows omit it.

d_call	v_call	clone_size	j_call	cdr3_nt	cdr3_aa
TRBD1	TRBV27	-	TRBJ2-3	TGTGCCAGCAGCGTGGTCAGGGGGCCGGGGGATACGCAGTATTTT	CASSVVRGPGDTQYF
-	TRBV9	-	TRBJ1-1	TGTGCCAGCAGCGTTGGCGCCCCCGGGTCCCTTGAAGCTTTCTTT	CASSVGAPGSLEAFF
-	TRBV7-9	-	TRBJ2-5	TGTGCCAGCAGCTTTGAGCTCACCGGCCACCAAGAGACCCAGTACTTC	CASSFELTGHQETQYF
-	TRBV28	-	TRBJ1-1	TGTGCCAGCAGACCGAGGTCCGGCAGGGAGGAAGCTTTCTTT	CASRPRSGREEAFF
-	TRBV5-6	-	TRBJ1-3	TGTGCCAGCAGCCTAGAGGAAGGGGGCTCTGGAAACACCATATATTTT	CASSLEEGGSGNTIYF
-	TRBV5-1	-	TRBJ1-5	TGCGCCAGGGATCAGCCCCAGCATTTT	CARDQPQHF
-	TRBV4-3	-	TRBJ1-1	TGCGCCAGCAGCCAAGATGGAGAGGAGAACACTGAAGCTTTCTTT	CASSQDGEENTEAFF
TRBD2	TRBV7-6	-	TRBJ2-1	TGTGCCAGCAGCTCTTCTCGGACTAGCGGTTACAATGAGCAGTTCTTC	CASSSSRTSGYNEQFF
TRBD1	TRBV7-2	-	TRBJ2-7	TGTGCCAGCCGCCCGTCGACAGGGGGCTTATACGAGCAGTACTTC	CASRPSTGGLYEQYF
-	TRBV7-9	-	TRBJ2-1	TGTGCCAGCTATGGGTGGGGGAGGAGCTCCTACAATGAGCAGTTCTTC	CASYGWGRSSYNEQFF
-	TRBV27	-	TRBJ1-5	TGTGCCAGCAGTACCGGGACGGACGAGAATCAGCCCCAGCATTTT	CASSTGTDENQPQHF
TRBD2	TRBV7-8	-	TRBJ2-1	TGTGCCAGCAGCGTGACGACTAGCGGGTTATCTGATGAGCAGTTCTTC	CASSVTTSGLSDEQFF
-	TRBV15	-	TRBJ2-6	TGTGCCACCAGACTGACCCGCTCTGGGGCCAACGTCCTGACTTTC	CATRLTRSGANVLTF
-	TRBV19	-	TRBJ2-7	TGTGCCAGTAGTACAGCCCCCTCCTACGAGCAGTACTTC	CASSTAPSYEQYF
-	TRBV7-2	-	TRBJ2-3	TGTGCCAGCAGCTTAGCGGGAGTTGGCACAGATACGCAGTATTTT	CASSLAGVGTDTQYF
-	TRBV19	-	TRBJ2-3	TGTGCCAGTAGTATTCAGGGACTCACAGATACGCAGTATTTT	CASSIQGLTDTQYF
-	TRBV29-1	-	TRBJ2-5	TGCAGCGTTGTAAGACCAGATACTAAAGAGACCCAGTACTTC	CSVVRPDTKETQYF
TRBD2	TRBV15	-	TRBJ2-5	TGTGCCACCAGCAGAGTTCCTAGGGCGGGAGAAGAGGAGACCCAGTACTTC	CATSRVPRAGEEETQYF
-	TRBV27	-	TRBJ2-7	TGTGCCAGCAGACTCTACGAGCAGTACTTC	CASRLYEQYF
TRBD2	TRBV2	-	TRBJ2-1	TGTGCCAGCAGTGAAGTTCGGTCGGGACTAGCGGGAGAGCTCCCCTACAATGAGCAGTTCTTC	CASSEVRSGLAGELPYNEQFF
-	TRBV27	-	TRBJ2-1	TGTGCCAGCAGTTTGGGCCCTCTGAGTGAGCAGTTCTTC	CASSLGPLSEQFF
-	TRBV7-2	-	TRBJ2-7	TGTGCCAGCAGCTTCCTAGCCGTAAGCTCCTACGAGCAGTACTTC	CASSFLAVSSYEQYF
TRBD1	TRBV27	-	TRBJ2-3	TGTGCCAGCACTGAGGCAGGGGGCTGGCTGGGTATGAGGGCAGATACGCAGTATTTT	CASTEAGGWLGMRADTQYF
TRBD1	TRBV6-6	-	TRBJ2-5	TGTGCCAGCAGTTACTCGACAGGGGGACAAGAGACCCAGTACTTC	CASSYSTGGQETQYF
TRBD2	TRBV9	-	TRBJ2-7	TGTGCCAGCAGCCCAGAGGGTAGCGGGAGTGACGAGCAGTACTTC	CASSPEGSGSDEQYF
TRBD1	TRBV5-1	-	TRBJ2-7	TGCGCCAGCAGCCTGGGGGACAGGGGTTACGAGCAGTACTTC	CASSLGDRGYEQYF
-	TRBV21-1	-	TRBJ2-1	TGTGCCAGCAGCAAAGCACACAGGGGGACGCCCTACAATGAGCAGTTCTTC	CASSKAHRGTPYNEQFF
TRBD2	TRBV6-1	once	TRBJ2-1	TGTGCCAGCAGTGAAGATCCGGGAGGGCTTTACAATGAGCAGTTCTTC	CASSEDPGGLYNEQFF
-	TRBV14	-	TRBJ2-1	TGTGCCAGCAGCCACGGGTACCGCAATGAGCAGTTCTTC	CASSHGYRNEQFF
TRBD2	TRBV7-3	-	TRBJ2-1	TGTGCCAGCAGCTTCGGGGGCGGCCTCGGGACTAGCGTTTTAGATGAGCAGTTCTTC	CASSFGGGLGTSVLDEQFF
TRBD1	TRBV9	few	TRBJ1-2	TGTGCCAGCAGCGCTTCGACAGGGGAGAACTATGGCTACACCTTC	CASSASTGENYGYTF
-	TRBV29-1	-	TRBJ2-2	TGCAGCTCCGAGGATACGAACACCGGGGAGCTGTTTTTT	CSSEDTNTGELFF
-	TRBV30	-	TRBJ1-1	TGTGCCTGGAGTGCAATTACCTCCGGGACTGAAGCTTTCTTT	CAWSAITSGTEAFF
-	TRBV29-1	-	TRBJ2-7	TGCAGCGTACAAGACAGGCTGACCTACGAGCAGTACTTC	CSVQDRLTYEQYF
-	TRBV7-9	-	TRBJ1-2	TGTGCCAGCAGCATTAGCGAGCAGGGAAGCGATGGCTACACCTTC	CASSISEQGSDGYTF
-	TRBV7-9	-	TRBJ2-5	TGTGCCAGCAGCCCTTTTTTCCCCGTGGGGGAGTCTACGAAGACCCAGTACTTC	CASSPFFPVGESTKTQYF
-	TRBV7-6	once	TRBJ2-2	TGTGCCAGCAGCTCCCCTAACCGAGGGGTCGGGGAGCTGTTTTTT	CASSSPNRGVGELFF
TRBD2	TRBV7-6	-	TRBJ2-1	TGTGCCAGCAGCAGAGTAGCGGGAGGCTACAATGAGCAGTTCTTC	CASSRVAGGYNEQFF
TRBD1	TRBV29-1	-	TRBJ2-7	TGCAGCGTGACCGGGACAGAGTCCTACGAGCAGTACTTC	CSVTGTESYEQYF
-	TRBV5-7	-	TRBJ2-7	TGTGCCAGCAGCTATACATGGGAGTTATACGAGCAGTACTTC	CASSYTWELYEQYF
-	TRBV18	-	TRBJ2-1	TGTGCCAGCTCACCCGGTCGGGAGACTGGTGAGCAGTTCTTC	CASSPGRETGEQFF
-	TRBV6-5	-	TRBJ2-3	TGTGCCAGCAGCCCCGACACAGATACGCAGTATTTT	CASSPDTDTQYF
-	TRBV6-6	-	TRBJ2-7	TGTGCCAGCAGCCTAGCGCCCGAGGGGTTTTACGAGCAGTACTTC	CASSLAPEGFYEQYF
TRBD2	TRBV27	-	TRBJ2-7	TGTGCCAGCAGCCACGGGGGGGACTACGAGCAGTACTTC	CASSHGGDYEQYF
-	TRBV28	-	TRBJ1-1	TGTGCCAGCAGTTTAGTCCGGGGCAAGGTTGAAGCTTTCTTT	CASSLVRGKVEAFF
-	TRBV27	once	TRBJ2-3	TGTGCCAGCAGTCCCCCCACAGCTCTAGAATTTGGGACAGATACGCAGTATTTT	CASSPPTALEFGTDTQYF
-	TRBV13	-	TRBJ2-7	TGTGCCAGCAGCTTCCCCCAAAGGAGCCACGAGCAGTACTTC	CASSFPQRSHEQYF
-	TRBV27	once	TRBJ1-1	TGTGCCAGCAGTTTAGGTTCACAGAGCACTGAAGCTTTCTTT	CASSLGSQSTEAFF
-	TRBV6-1	-	TRBJ2-5	TGTGCCAGCAGTGATGGGGGCTTCGGGGAGACCCAGTACTTC	CASSDGGFGETQYF
-	TRBV7-3	-	TRBJ2-3	TGTGCCAGCAGCTTAGAAGGGGGAGGGACCCAGCCCGCAGATACGCAGTATTTT	CASSLEGGGTQPADTQYF
-	TRBV14	-	TRBJ1-5	TGTGCCAGCAGCCATTCAGGGTTGGGCCAGCCCCAGCATTTT	CASSHSGLGQPQHF
-	TRBV2	-	TRBJ2-1	TGTGCCAGCAGCGAAACCGGAGGACCCAGCTCCTACAATGAGCAGTTCTTC	CASSETGGPSSYNEQFF
TRBD2	TRBV7-7	-	TRBJ2-7	TGTGCCAGCAGCTTAAGGGAGGGTCCCTACGAGCAGTACTTC	CASSLREGPYEQYF
TRBD1	TRBV4-1	-	TRBJ2-7	TGCGCCAGCAGCCCACGTCACAGGGGGCACGGCGAGCAGTACTTC	CASSPRHRGHGEQYF